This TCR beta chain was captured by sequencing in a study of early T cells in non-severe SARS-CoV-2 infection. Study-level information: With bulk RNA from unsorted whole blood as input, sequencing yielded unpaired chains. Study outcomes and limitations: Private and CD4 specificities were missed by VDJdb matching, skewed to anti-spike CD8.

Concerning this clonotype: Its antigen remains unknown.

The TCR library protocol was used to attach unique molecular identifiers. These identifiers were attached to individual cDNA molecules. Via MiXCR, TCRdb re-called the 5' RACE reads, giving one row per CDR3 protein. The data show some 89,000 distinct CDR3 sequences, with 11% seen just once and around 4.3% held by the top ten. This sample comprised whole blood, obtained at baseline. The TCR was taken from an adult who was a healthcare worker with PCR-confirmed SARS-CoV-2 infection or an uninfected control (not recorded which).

CDR3 sequence (DNA): TGTGCCAGCAGCTTGAGGTCCATGAGCTCCTACGAGCAGTACTTC. Translation: CASSLRSMSSYEQYF. The chain links TRBV5-5 to TRBJ2-7; D uncertain. The CDR3 spans 15 residues. Germline assignment: CDR1 SGHKS and CDR2 YYEKEE (reference sequence). V was clipped by 1 base and J by 0 bases, with 11 bases between them.